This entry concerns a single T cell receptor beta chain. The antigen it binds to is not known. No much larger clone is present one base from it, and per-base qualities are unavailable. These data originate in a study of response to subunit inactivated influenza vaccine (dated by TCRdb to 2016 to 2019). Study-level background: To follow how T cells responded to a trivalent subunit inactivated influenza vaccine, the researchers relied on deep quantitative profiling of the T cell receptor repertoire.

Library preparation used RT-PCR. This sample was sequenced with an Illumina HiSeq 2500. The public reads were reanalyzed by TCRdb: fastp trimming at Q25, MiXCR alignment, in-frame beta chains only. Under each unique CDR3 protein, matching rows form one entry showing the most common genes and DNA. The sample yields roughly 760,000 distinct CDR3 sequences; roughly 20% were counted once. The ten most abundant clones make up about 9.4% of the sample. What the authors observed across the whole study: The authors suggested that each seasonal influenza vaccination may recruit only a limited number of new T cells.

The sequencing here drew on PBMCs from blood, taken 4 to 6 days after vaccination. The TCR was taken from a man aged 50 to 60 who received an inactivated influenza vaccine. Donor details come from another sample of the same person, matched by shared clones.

The bases read TGTGCCAGCAGCTGGGACAGGGGTGCAAGCAATCAGCCCCAGCATTTT. Translated, this gives CASSWDRGASNQPQHF. Recombination joined TRBV6-2 or TRBV6-3 with TRBJ1-5; the junction holds 10 bases that match TRBD1. There are 16 amino acids in the CDR3, from cysteine to phenylalanine inclusive. The read is trimmed to its CDR3 DNA, 48 bases read in frame from base 1. The junction shows trimming of 6 bases on V and 1 base on J, and the gene matches do not reach 6 bases of it. CDR1 and CDR2, looked up from the germline V gene, are MNHEY and SVGEGT.